This record covers a single TCR beta chain. This entry is derived from a study of blood T cell repertoires in COVID-19. Study as a whole: Sites in the United States, Italy and Spain provided acute and convalescent COVID-19 samples. Sources were T cells, B-cell-depleted T cells, or PBMCs; the material itself was cDNA or gDNA.

In the original processing: Estimated nucleated cell counts came from reference gene primer amplification. Using immunoSEQ multiplex PCR, the repertoire was profiled, and TCRdb retains in-frame clones only, with some absent. For V, J and clone size, that table is used; D and trimming come from the DNA. Of more than 60,000 clones listed, around 90% were seen once; the top ten hold about 5.8%. In germline, CDR1 is KGHSH, CDR2 LQKENI. The CDR3 totals 15 residues. Deletions cut 3 bases from V and 2 bases from J, with 14 bases between. Input material: peripheral blood. The TCR comes from a human donor in a cohort sampled during active COVID-19. The chain combines TRBV18 with TRBJ2-7, with D possibly matching TRBD1 (6 bases). This CDR3 is CASSPNLQGPYEQYF. For the CDR3, the DNA is TGTGCCAGCTCACCTAACTTACAGGGACCCTACGAGCAGTACTTC.